This TCR beta chain was sequenced in a study of blood T cell repertoires in COVID-19. Clones were sequenced by immunoSEQ multiplex PCR, and TCRdb holds only the in-frame ones, with some missing. In the table there are approximately 170,000 clones, roughly 80% of which are singletons. Specimen: PBMCs or T cells enriched from blood (not recorded which). The origin of this receptor is a woman aged 45-60 years who had recovered from COVID-19.

The CDR3 reads CASSEPGLGDYEQYF. The DNA for the CDR3 is TGTGCCAGCAGTGAACCGGGACTAGGAGATTACGAGCAGTACTTC. The chain employs TRBV25-1 and TRBJ2-7, with 8 positions matching TRBD2. This CDR3 comprises 15 residues. With 2 bases clipped from V and 4 bases from J, the junction kept 7 bases outside the gene matches. Germline values: CDR1 MGHDK, CDR2 SYGVNS.